Below are 13 T cell receptor beta chains sequenced from a single sample in a study of T cells in Graves' hyperthyroidism and ophthalmopathy (dated by TCRdb to the late 2010s). Library preparation used multiplex PCR. TCRdb records Illumina HiSeq 2000 as the sequencer. The TCR beta CDR3 regions were amplified from RNA transcripts. The first round of RT-PCR for the TCR CDR3 was performed with the HTBI primer set and the Qiagen OneStep RT-PCR kit. TCRdb reprocessed the public reads (quality trimming at Q25 with fastp, clone calling with MiXCR) and kept in-frame beta chains. Rows with a matching CDR3 protein are joined into one entry that keeps the most common DNA and genes. The sample table records more than 500,000 distinct CDR3 sequences; approximately 15% of these occur just once. The ten largest make up around 4.5% of the sample. Material for sequencing was blood. The source of these receptors is a woman aged 40 to 50 with Graves' ophthalmopathy.

Remarks on this clonotype: A much larger clone lies one base from this, so it may be a read error. This chain uses TRBV6-4 with TRBJ1-1; tentative D call: TRBD1 (6 bases). Germline V lookup: CDR1 MRHNA, CDR2 SNTAGT. This CDR3 has 14 residues. V was clipped by 5 bases and J by 1 base, with 11 bases between them. The CDR3 region has the DNA TGTGCCAGCAGTTACCCGGGACAGAACACTGAAGCTTTCTTT. It yields the protein CASSYPGQNTEAFF.

This clonotype was counted ten times or more. The rearrangement uses TRBV28 and TRBJ2-5; D not resolved. The V end lost 2 bases, the J end lost 5 bases, and 9 bases lay between the germline ends. The CDR3 is 13 amino acids. The germline V gene has CDR1 MDHEN and CDR2 SYDVKM. CDR3 protein: CASSLTPVETQYF. CDR3 sequence (DNA): TGTGCCAGCAGTTTAACCCCGGTGGAGACCCAGTACTTC.

This clonotype was seen many times. This chain links TRBV10-3 with TRBJ1-1; possible D gene TRBD1, 5 bases. Trimming cost V 3 bases and J 5 bases, with 16 bases left between them. CDR1 and CDR2 (germline): ENHRY, SYGVKD. This CDR3 is 15 amino acids long. In DNA, the CDR3 is TGTGCCATCAGTGATGTGGGGCGCGTAAGGACTGAAGCTTTCTTT. It is translated as CAISDVGRVRTEAFF.

The V gene is TRBV20-1, the J gene TRBJ2-3, with 9 positions matching TRBD2. The ends lost 5 bases at V and 6 bases at J; junction bases unmatched: 9. Germline CDR1 reads DFQATT; CDR2 reads SNEGSKA (reference sequence). This CDR3 region has 14 residues. In nucleotides, the CDR3 is TGCAGTGCTTGGGTAGCGGGAGTCGAGGATACGCAGTATTTT. This translates into CSAWVAGVEDTQYF.

Ten or more counts support this clonotype. This sequence joins TRBV20-1 and TRBJ2-5, with D possibly being TRBD2 (6 bases). Between the trimmed V and J ends, which lost 6 bases and 2 bases, there was a span of 16 bases. The CDR3 has 14 residues. CDR1 and CDR2 from the germline V gene are DFQATT and SNEGSKA (reference sequence). Here the CDR3 DNA reads TGCAGTGCAACTCCGGGACTGACACAAGAGACCCAGTACTTC. Translation: CSATPGLTQETQYF.

This clonotype was seen a handful of times. The chain has TRBV12-3 or TRBV12-4 and TRBJ2-2; D unresolved. The V and J ends lost 6 bases and 8 bases respectively, with 13 bases between them. The CDR3 is 13 residues long. The CDR3 here is CASSPSSLGELFF. CDR3 coding DNA: TGTGCCAGCAGCCCTTCTTCCCTGGGGGAGCTGTTTTTT.

There are many counts of this clonotype. The CDR3 loop reads CASSDRPRDQPQHF. CDR3 DNA: TGTGCCAGCAGTGACAGGCCACGGGATCAGCCCCAGCATTTT. The chain has TRBV6-1 and TRBJ1-5; D call uncertain. This CDR3 is built from 14 residues. Germline V lookup: CDR1 MNHNS, CDR2 SASEGT. The V gene lost 3 bases and the J gene lost 5 bases, with 11 bases spanning the gap.

The chain combines TRBV28 with TRBJ2-7; the match to TRBD2 covers 15 bases. Germline CDR1 reads MDHEN; CDR2 reads SYDVKM. The CDR3 consists of 18 residues. J gave up 2 bases and V 4 bases, and 9 bases lay outside the gene matches. In DNA, the CDR3 is TGTGCCAGCAGTTCACCACCGGGACTAGCGGGAGGACCCTACGAGCAGTACTTC. Translated: CASSSPPGLAGGPYEQYF.

This clonotype has ten or more counts. At one end, the junction sequence differs from germline, possibly due to a read error. The gene calls are TRBV7-7 and TRBJ2-5; D could derive from TRBD1 or TRBD2 (5 bases each). CDR3 length: 14 residues. CDR1 is SSHAT and CDR2 is FNYEAQ in the germline V gene (reference sequence). The CDR3 here is CASSAGTHKETQYF. The CDR3 coding sequence is TGTGCTAGCAGCGCCGGGACCCACAAGGAGACCCAGTACTTC. Filled out from reference TRBV7-7 and TRBJ2-5, the complete variable domain reads GAGVSQSPRYKVTKRGQDVTLRCDPISSHATLYWYQQALGQGPEFLTYFNYEAQPDKSGLPSDRFSAERPEGSISTLTIQRTEQRDSAMYRCASSAGTHKETQYFGPGTRLLVL.

Worth noting for this clonotype: One end of the junction varies from germline; a read error may be responsible. This chain joins TRBV28 and TRBJ1-2; D call uncertain. CDR1 is MDHEN and CDR2 is SYDVKM in the germline V gene. This CDR3 contains 16 residues. The chain's CDR3 is CANSSPTTGMSISYTF. DNA for the CDR3: TGTGCCAACAGTTCCCCTACCACCGGGATGTCTATCAGCTACACCTTC.

This clonotype was seen ten or more times. The rearrangement uses TRBV19 and TRBJ1-1; D gene uncertain. The CDR3 loop spans 16 amino acids. Germline V CDR1 and CDR2: LNHDA, SQIVND (reference sequence). Trimming pared 3 bases from V and 1 base from J, leaving 15 bases between. DNA for the CDR3: TGTGCCAGTAGTATTTTTAGGTACAGCCCGAACACTGAAGCTTTCTTT. Translating it yields CASSIFRYSPNTEAFF.

This clonotype has just one count. A read error may be the cause here, since a much bigger clone is one base away. In nucleotides, the CDR3 is TGTGCCACCAGCAGAGATAGTAGCGGGGGTCGGGGCGAGCAGTACTTC. Translated: CATSRDSSGGRGEQYF. J is TRBJ2-7 and V is TRBV15; 9 bases align to TRBD2. The CDR3 covers 16 residues. Germline V gives CDR1 LNHNV, CDR2 YYDKDF (reference sequence). Losses at the gene ends were 0 bases for V and 6 bases for J; bases not matched to a gene: 9.

This clonotype appeared many times. The rearrangement uses TRBV28 and TRBJ2-2; no definite D call. The germline gives CDR1 MDHEN, CDR2 SYDVKM. V lost 4 bases, J lost 8 bases, and 11 bases lay in between. The CDR3 totals 13 residues. CDR3 in amino acids: CASSYTGEGELFF. The CDR3 DNA reads as TGTGCCAGCAGTTACACTGGTGAAGGGGAGCTGTTTTTT.